The 14 T cell receptor beta chains listed next were all sequenced from one sample in a study of chemoradiotherapy in HPV16-positive cancers. Clones were sequenced by immunoSEQ multiplex PCR, and TCRdb holds only the in-frame ones, with some missing. The table lists roughly 6,800 clones, about 64% of them singletons, with around 5.5% in the top ten. This material consisted of tumor tissue, taken from a patient who underwent chemoradiotherapy. The receptor source for this set is a human donor with HPV-associated anogenital cancer.

V gene TRBV27 combines with J gene TRBJ1-3; D is undetermined. Germline-derived CDR1 and CDR2 are MNHEY and SMNVEV (reference sequence). The CDR3 covers 13 residues. The V end was cut by 4 bases, the J end by 4 bases, with 8 bases between. CDR3 loop: CASSSLAGNTIYF. The CDR3 DNA reads TGTGCCAGCAGTTCATTGGCCGGAAACACCATATATTTT.

The gene calls are TRBV5-1 and TRBJ2-6; 11 bases match TRBD1. The trim removed 0 bases at V and 3 bases at J, leaving 11 bases unmatched. Germline V gives CDR1 SGHRS, CDR2 YFSETQ. The CDR3 runs 20 residues. CDR3 protein: CASSLGVGTGGYGGANVLTF. For the CDR3, the DNA is TGCGCCAGCAGCTTGGGAGTTGGGACAGGGGGGTATGGTGGGGCCAACGTCCTGACTTTC.

CDR3 in amino acids: CASSEALQSSYNSPLHF. As DNA, the CDR3 is TGTGCCAGCAGTGAAGCGCTTCAAAGCTCCTATAATTCACCCCTCCACTTT. This chain links TRBV6-1 with TRBJ1-6, with D hard to call. From germline, CDR1 is MNHNS and CDR2 SASEGT. The ends were cut back, 0 bases at V and 0 bases at J, with 9 bases in the middle. This CDR3 spans 17 amino acids.

The CDR3, as DNA: TGTGCCAGTAGTATACGGGGACTCTACTCTGGAAACACCATATATTTT. This translates into CASSIRGLYSGNTIYF. The J gene is TRBJ1-3, the V gene TRBV19; tentative D call: TRBD1 (5 bases). CDR3 size: 16 residues. Trimming pared 2 bases from V and 0 bases from J, leaving 11 bases between. The germline CDR1 and CDR2 sequences are LNHDA and SQIVND (reference sequence).

The chain links TRBV11-3 to TRBJ2-3; D is unresolved. The CDR3 has 14 residues. CDR1 is SGHNT, CDR2 YENEEA, per germline. V was cut by 1 base and J by 0 bases, with 5 bases left in between. Written as DNA, the CDR3 is TGTGCCAGCAGCTTAGTGGCTAGCACAGATACGCAGTATTTT. Translated: CASSLVASTDTQYF.

This clone appeared once. This chain connects TRBV5-1 to TRBJ2-1; TRBD1 is a possible D gene (5 bases). The CDR3 covers 13 residues. CDR1 SGHRS and CDR2 YFSETQ come from the germline V gene. With 0 bases removed from V and 6 bases from J, the gap between germline ends came to 7 bases. CDR3 protein: CASSLGQGNEQFF. Here the CDR3 DNA reads TGCGCCAGCAGCTTGGGGCAGGGCAATGAGCAGTTCTTC.

The rearrangement uses TRBV23-1 and TRBJ1-6; D perhaps matches TRBD1 (5 bases). TRBV23-1 belongs to the ORF category, with a function that is uncertain. The CDR3 loop spans 18 amino acids. Trimming removed 1 base from V and 5 bases from J, with 18 bases in between. CDR3 DNA sequence: TGCGCCAGCAGTCAATTTTTCCCAGGGACGGACGATAATTCACCCCTCCACTTT. It specifies CASSQFFPGTDDNSPLHF.

The chain joins TRBV28 to TRBJ1-2; 8 nucleotides align to TRBD1. Trimming took 4 bases from V and 5 from J; bases not matched to a gene: 3. Germline V gives CDR1 MDHEN, CDR2 SYDVKM. This CDR3 comprises 13 residues. In DNA form, the CDR3 reads TGTGCCAGCAGTTACAGGGGGAATTATGGCTACACCTTC. Translating gives CASSYRGNYGYTF.

This clone was seen a handful of times. J is TRBJ1-6 and V is TRBV30; a possible D gene is TRBD1 (5 bases). This CDR3 contains 14 residues. The V and J ends lost 0 bases and 7 bases respectively, with 10 bases between them. Germline V gene sequence: CDR1 GTSNPN, CDR2 SVGIG (reference sequence). Written as DNA, the CDR3 is TGTGCCTGGAGTGTACCAGGGACCAATTCACCCCTCCACTTT. Its translation: CAWSVPGTNSPLHF.

CDR3 sequence reads: CASSQGRVNTGELFF. In DNA, the CDR3 is TGTGCCAGCAGCCAGGGGAGGGTGAACACCGGGGAGCTGTTTTTT. The chain employs TRBV4-2 and TRBJ2-2; 7 bases agree with TRBD2. This CDR3 is built from 15 residues. V shed 3 bases and J 1 base; nucleotides not matched to a gene: 2. The germline CDR1 and CDR2 sequences are LGHNA and YNFKEQ.

The V call is TRBV5-1, the J call TRBJ2-6, with 8 bases matching TRBD1. Trimming cost V 2 bases and J 2 bases; bases outside gene matches: 0. The CDR3 totals 15 residues. Germline assignment: CDR1 SGHRS and CDR2 YFSETQ. The CDR3 here is CASSLQGAGANVLTF. CDR3 nucleotide sequence: TGCGCCAGCAGCTTACAGGGGGCTGGGGCCAACGTCCTGACTTTC.

This chain joins TRBV30 and TRBJ1-4; maybe TRBD1 (5 bases). CDR1 GTSNPN and CDR2 SVGIG come from the germline V gene (reference sequence). The CDR3 extends over 13 amino acids. V lost 2 bases and J lost 6, with 10 bases in between. CDR3 sequence reads: CAWSFTGDEKLFF. The CDR3 region has the DNA TGTGCCTGGAGTTTTACAGGAGATGAAAAACTGTTTTTT. The entire variable domain, with the rest obtained from reference TRBV30 and TRBJ1-4, is as follows: SQTIHQWPATLVQPVGSPLSLECTVEGTSNPNLYWYRQAAGRGLQLLFYSVGIGQISSEVPQNLSASRPQDRQFILSSKKLLLSDSGFYLCAWSFTGDEKLFFGSGTQLSVL.

This chain links TRBV6-1 with TRBJ2-7; D is tentatively TRBD1 or TRBD2 (5 bases each). This CDR3 contains 13 residues. CDR1 and CDR2 from the germline V gene are MNHNS and SASEGT. Trimming left V 8 bases short and J 6 bases short, with 17 bases between. CDR3 in amino acids: CASRDTGPAEQYF. DNA for the CDR3: TGTGCCAGCCGGGATACAGGACCTGCCGAGCAGTACTTC.

Only a few counts were recorded for this clone. This rearrangement joins TRBV30 to TRBJ1-2, with 11 bases matching TRBD1. CDR1 is GTSNPN, CDR2 SVGIG, per germline (reference sequence). This CDR3 is 17 amino acids long. Germline trimming cut 4 bases from V and 4 bases from J; bases unmatched to any gene: 14. The CDR3 protein is CAWNLWDRGFSGYGYTF. The CDR3 coding sequence is TGTGCCTGGAACCTATGGGACAGGGGGTTTTCTGGCTATGGCTACACCTTC.